The T cell receptor beta chain described here comes from a study of blood T cell repertoires in COVID-19. Background on the study: Samples came from the United States, Italy and Spain, spanning acute and convalescent COVID-19. T cells, B-cell-depleted T cells, or PBMCs supplied cDNA or gDNA.

In the original workflow: Scientists estimated how many nucleated cells there were by amplifying reference gene primers. Sequenced by immunoSEQ multiplex PCR; TCRdb stores in-frame clones only, minus some. From that table come the V and J calls and clone size; the DNA was used to work out D and trimming. The table records fewer than 150,000 clones, less than 75% of them present only once. Deletions cut 2 bases from V and 7 bases from J, with 11 bases between. This CDR3 region has 13 residues. The germline gives CDR1 ENHRY, CDR2 SYGVKD. This TCR came from a human donor with acute or convalescent COVID-19. The donor label of this sample is uncertain. The genes are TRBV10-3 and TRBJ1-2; D remains unclear. Sequenced sample: peripheral blood. CDR3 protein: CAISEPQAGGYTF. The CDR3 region has the DNA TGTGCCATCAGTGAGCCTCAGGCCGGTGGCTACACCTTC.